This T cell receptor beta chain comes out of a study of T cell clonality in common variable immunodeficiency (dated by TCRdb to the mid-2010s). The full study reports these points: CVID subjects shared fewer TCRbeta clones with each other than healthy controls did (p < 0.0001). Despite equal DNA input, controls averaged about 81,820 unique sequences per sample versus about 32,000 in CVID samples. According to the authors, finding the cause of the higher clonality in CVID would require sequencing the repertoires of T cell subpopulations. Patient heterogeneity within the CVID cohort put limits on correlating repertoire features with clinical complications. Reportedly, TCRbeta sequences from CVID had fewer deletions and N-nucleotide insertions, and highly modified clones with 13 or more V deletions were absent from CVID. TCRbeta clonality was higher in CVID subjects than in healthy controls (t-test p = 0.018), and the increase was most characteristic of about a third of subjects.

CDR1 and CDR2 are drawn from the germline V gene (reference sequence): LNHNV, YYDKDF. The cysteine opens and the phenylalanine closes a CDR3 of 15 amino acids. Of the CDR3's DNA, 36 bases were read; they are in frame from base 1. After removal of 1 base from V and 6 bases from J, the junction retains 5 bases not matched to a gene. This clone is categorized as medium-sized (0.01 to 0.1%). Its antigen remains unidentified. The CDR3 is cut off 3 residues early in the read; its end comes from the germline J gene. Equivalent amounts of genomic DNA from CVID and control samples were used as sequencing input. For every sample, a 60 bp segment covering the rearranged TCRbeta CDR3 region was amplified and then sequenced. TCRbeta amplification used the immunoSEQ assay, a bias-corrected multiplex PCR with high-throughput sequencing. As for the original processing: Every unique nucleotide sequence was considered a clone and was annotated with V, D and J genes, copy number and frequency. Sequences were labeled productive if in frame, and non-productive if out of frame or containing stop codons. As previously described, clonality was computed from Shannon's entropy. The predicted amino acid sequences of productive clones were used to derive mean CDR3 Kyte-Doolittle hydropathy. Hierarchical clustering of scaled V gene usage was performed with the R hclust function using Manhattan distance and complete linkage. Clone sharing by CDR3 amino acid sequence was assessed by resampling 12 repertoires per group over 100 rounds. The repertoires were searched for fewer than 75 published EBV-specific TCRbeta sequences and a few hundred published CMV-specific TCRbeta sequences. Analysis left out a couple of CVID samples that produced under 10,000 sequences, so 40 to 50 CVID repertoires remained. TCRdb provides this immuneACCESS table in a form limited to in-frame rearrangements. Some clones are lacking; in checked studies, under half of them reflect an unresolved V gene, and why the rest are absent is not known. That table gives V, J and clone size, and the DNA gave D and trimming. The table for this sample lists tens of thousands of clones, none of them counted only once. Of the sample, 0.95% is held by the ten largest clones.

Predominantly Caucasian heritage was noted among both the CVID patients and the healthy controls. From each donor, about 5 to 8.5 ml of heparinized peripheral whole blood was collected. Genomic DNA from adults with common variable immune deficiency (CVID) and from healthy adult controls was the source for sequencing TCRbeta CDR3 repertoires. The control group comprised some 22 healthy adult volunteers, roughly 12 female and about 10 male, aged roughly 23 to 70 years with a mean age of around 37. Diluted blood was density-centrifuged over Hypaque 1077 or Ficoll-Paque to isolate peripheral blood mononuclear cells. Genomic DNA was extracted from unsorted mononuclear cells by Qiagen column purification or by a centrifugation-based method.

Here the chain combines TRBV15 and TRBJ1-3; 8 bases in between match TRBD1. The TCR comes from a person aged 18 to 75 in good health. The sequenced material came from peripheral blood mononuclear cells. CDR3 loop: CATSRAGTGANTIYF. The covered CDR3 bases are TGTGCCACCAGCAGAGCTGGGACAGGCGCAAACACC.